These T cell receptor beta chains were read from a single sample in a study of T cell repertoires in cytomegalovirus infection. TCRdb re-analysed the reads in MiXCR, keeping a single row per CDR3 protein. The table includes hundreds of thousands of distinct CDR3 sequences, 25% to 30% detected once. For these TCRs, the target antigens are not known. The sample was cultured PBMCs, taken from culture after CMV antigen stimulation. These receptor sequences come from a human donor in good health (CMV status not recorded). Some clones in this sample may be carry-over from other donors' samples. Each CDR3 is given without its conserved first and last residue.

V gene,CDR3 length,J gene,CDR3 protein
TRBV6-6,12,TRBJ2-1,ASSYLPSGRGGF
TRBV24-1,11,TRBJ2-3,ATSDTPGRTQY
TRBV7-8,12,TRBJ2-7,ASSPRRISYEQY
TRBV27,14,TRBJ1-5,ASGTDRQGINQPQH
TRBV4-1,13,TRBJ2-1,ASSPDWRGIHEQF
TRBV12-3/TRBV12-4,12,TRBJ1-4,ASSPRTGREKLF
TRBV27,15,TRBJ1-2,ASSLSGHNLANYGYT
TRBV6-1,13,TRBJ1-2,ASSEADQTLYSYT
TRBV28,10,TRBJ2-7,AIEGPSYEQY
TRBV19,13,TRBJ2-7,ASSIEVGATYEQY
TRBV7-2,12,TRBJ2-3,ASSTGQGTDTQY
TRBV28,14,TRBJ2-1,ASSFGNREPYNEQF
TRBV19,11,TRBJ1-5,ASTSDRVRPQH
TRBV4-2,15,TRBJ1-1,ASSQVVRTRQAAEAF
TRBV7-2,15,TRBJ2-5,ASSPGLGREGHETQY